These 5 T cell receptor beta chains were all obtained from the same sample, sequenced in a study of cytomegalovirus exposure and HLA in healthy donors. Primers: 60 Vbeta forward and 13 Jbeta reverse. The table came from immunoSEQ multiplex PCR; TCRdb's copy has only in-frame clones and leaves some out. The sample has approximately 97,000 clones, over 65% seen once. The sequenced sample was PBMCs. Receptors originate from a man aged 40-49 years in good health and CMV-seronegative.

Of note for this clone: Within the sample, other DNA sequences also encode this same CDR3. The chain joins TRBV9 to TRBJ2-1; a weak D match, TRBD1 (5 bases). The length of the CDR3 is 13 residues. Trimming removed 0 bases from V and 4 bases from J, with 5 bases in between. Germline V gives CDR1 SGDLS, CDR2 YYNGEE. This CDR3 reads CASSVAGYNEQFF. CDR3 nucleotide sequence: TGTGCCAGCAGCGTAGCAGGGTACAATGAGCAGTTCTTC.

The rearrangement links TRBV18 to TRBJ2-7; 9 bases match TRBD2. Germline V gene lookup returns CDR1 KGHSH and CDR2 LQKENI. The CDR3 has 16 amino acids. The V and J ends lost 1 base and 0 bases, in that order; junction bases with no gene match: 4. CDR3 loop: CASSPLQAGGSYEQYF. The CDR3 DNA sequence: TGTGCCAGCTCACCACTTCAAGCGGGGGGCTCCTACGAGCAGTACTTC.

V and J are TRBV5-1 and TRBJ1-1; 7 nucleotides line up with TRBD1. The length of the CDR3 is 14 residues. CDR1 and CDR2 from the germline V gene are SGHRS and YFSETQ. The J segment lost 2 bases and the V segment lost 2 bases, leaving 3 bases of the junction unmatched. DNA for the CDR3: TGCGCCAGCAGCTTAGGACAGGAAAACACTGAAGCTTTCTTT. The encoded protein is CASSLGQENTEAFF.

The CDR3 protein is CASSYPGQGGDGYTF. In DNA form, the CDR3 reads TGTGCCAGCAGTTACCCCGGACAGGGCGGGGATGGCTACACCTTC. V and J are TRBV6-5 and TRBJ1-2, with 8 nucleotides matching TRBD1. Germline CDR1 MNHEY, CDR2 SVGAGI. The CDR3 is 15 residues long. The V gene end was trimmed by 2 bases and the J gene end by 6 bases; junction bases not matched to a gene: 8.

The chain couples TRBV18 to TRBJ1-4; a weak D match, TRBD1 (5 bases). This CDR3 region has 13 residues. Germline V lookup: CDR1 KGHSH, CDR2 LQKENI. Trimming removed 4 bases at V and 8 bases at J, with 11 bases between. The CDR3 bases are TGTGCCAGCTCACAAGATCGGGGGGAAAAACTGTTTTTT. Protein: CASSQDRGEKLFF.